This T cell receptor (beta chain) was identified during a study of T-cell reconstitution after alpha-beta-depleted transplantation in children. Germline V gene data show CDR1 as SNHLY and CDR2 as FYNNEI. The CDR3 covers 12 residues. The V gene lost 3 bases and the J gene lost 11 bases, with 13 bases spanning the gap. Remarks on this clonotype: Its target is unknown.

Construction of the TCRbeta library involved unique molecular identifiers. TCRdb called the PCR reads again in MiXCR, with one record for every CDR3 protein. Here the sample spans approximately 500,000 distinct CDR3 sequences, roughly 27% being singletons. Study-wide points: Expanded clones from the graft, numbering several hundred, reportedly supplied alpha-beta T cells about two months after transplant.

The chain is built from TRBV2 and TRBJ1-1; D gene ambiguous. Sequenced material: PBMCs, taken before TCRalphabeta/CD19-depleted stem cell transplant. The origin of this receptor is a boy younger than two with Wiskott-Aldrich syndrome, due to receive a stem cell transplant. The CDR3 reads CASSDPNFSAFF. CDR3 nucleotide sequence: TGTGCCAGCAGTGACCCCAACTTTTCGGCTTTCTTT.